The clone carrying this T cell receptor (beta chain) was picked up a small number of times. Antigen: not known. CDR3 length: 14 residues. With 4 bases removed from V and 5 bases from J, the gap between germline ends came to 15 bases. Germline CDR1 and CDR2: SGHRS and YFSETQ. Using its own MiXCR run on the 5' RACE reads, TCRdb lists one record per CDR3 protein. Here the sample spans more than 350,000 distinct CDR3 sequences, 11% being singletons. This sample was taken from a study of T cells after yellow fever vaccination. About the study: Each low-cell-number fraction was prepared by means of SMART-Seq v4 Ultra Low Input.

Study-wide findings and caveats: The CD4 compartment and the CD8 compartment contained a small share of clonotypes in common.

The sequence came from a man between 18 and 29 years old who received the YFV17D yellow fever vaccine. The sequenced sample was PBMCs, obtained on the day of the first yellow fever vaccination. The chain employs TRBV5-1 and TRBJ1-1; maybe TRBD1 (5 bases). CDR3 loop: CASSIGGGDTEAFF. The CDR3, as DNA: TGCGCCAGCAGCATCGGCGGGGGGGATACTGAAGCTTTCTTT.